This T cell receptor beta chain was sequenced during a study of cytomegalovirus exposure and HLA in healthy donors. Study at large: Earlier results showed roughly 120 million unique TCR beta sequences derived from around 170 million T cells.

Comments on this clone: Its specificity is not known.

The V gene lost 0 bases and the J gene lost 3 bases, with 8 bases spanning the gap. Per germline, CDR1 ENHRY and CDR2 SYGVKD. The CDR3 is 14 residues long. The study, taken as a whole, reports: TCR beta chain V- and J-gene trimming was linked, in a later analysis, to a missense variant in DCLRE1C. A later analysis found TCR association rates differed by HLA locus, highest for DRB1 and lowest for HLA-C.

It was with 60 Vbeta and 13 Jbeta primers that the PCR ran. The method was immunoSEQ multiplex PCR; TCRdb's version includes in-frame clones alone and lacks a portion of them. The sample yields 200,000 to 250,000 clones, about 80% seen once. The clonotype comes from a woman aged 40 to 50 in good health and CMV-seronegative. The J gene is TRBJ1-2, the V gene TRBV10-3; the D gene is possibly TRBD1 (5 bases). The source material was PBMCs. The CDR3 DNA follows: TGTGCCATCAGTGAGTCGACAGCTTACTATGGCTACACCTTC. Translated: CAISESTAYYGYTF.